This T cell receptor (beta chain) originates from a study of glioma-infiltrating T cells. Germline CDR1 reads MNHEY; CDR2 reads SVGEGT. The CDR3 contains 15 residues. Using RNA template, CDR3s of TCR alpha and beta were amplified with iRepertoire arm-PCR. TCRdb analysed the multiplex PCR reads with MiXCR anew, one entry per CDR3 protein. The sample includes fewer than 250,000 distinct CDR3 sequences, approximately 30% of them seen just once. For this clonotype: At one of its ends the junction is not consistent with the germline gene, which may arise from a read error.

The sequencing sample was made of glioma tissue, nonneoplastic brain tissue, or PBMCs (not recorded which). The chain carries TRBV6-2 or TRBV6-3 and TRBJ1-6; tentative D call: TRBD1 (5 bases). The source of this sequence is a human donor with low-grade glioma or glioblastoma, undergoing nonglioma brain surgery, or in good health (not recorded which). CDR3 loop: CARSRSKGQGSPLHF. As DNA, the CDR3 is TGTGCCCGCAGCCGGTCGAAGGGTCAGGGTTCACCCCTCCACTTT.